Sequencing of this T cell receptor (beta chain) was carried out in a study of blood T cell repertoires in COVID-19. Overall study: PBMCs, B-cell-depleted T cells, or T cells provided the cDNA or gDNA that made up the material.

V was shortened by 6 bases and J by 0 bases, with 9 bases between the two germline ends. In germline, CDR1 is SNHLY, CDR2 FYNNEI. The CDR3 is 14 amino acids. Original data processing: Reference gene primer amplification yielded estimated nucleated cell counts. Using immunoSEQ multiplex PCR, the repertoire was profiled, and TCRdb retains in-frame clones only, with some absent. For V, J and clone size, that table is used; D and trimming come from the DNA. The table has roughly 460,000 clones, about 90% seen once. Seattle's enrolled individuals joined amid active infection and were then monitored longitudinally.

The TCR comes from a man aged 18 to 30 with COVID-19, enrolled during active disease. The chain is built from TRBV2 and TRBJ1-5; D not resolved. The sample comprised peripheral blood. CDR3 loop: CASRSGDSNQPQHF. In DNA form, the CDR3 reads TGTGCCAGCAGGAGCGGGGATAGCAATCAGCCCCAGCATTTT. Supplemented by reference TRBV2 and TRBJ1-5, the full variable domain reads EPEVTQTPSHQVTQMGQEVILRCVPISNHLYFYWYRQILGQKVEFLVSFYNNEISEKSEIFDDQFSVERPDGSNFTLKIRSTKLEDSAMYFCASRSGDSNQPQHFGDGTRLSIL.